This T cell receptor (beta chain) is from a study of T-cell memory formation after mild COVID-19. For this clonotype: Antigen unknown.

Study-level points and caveats: Mostly located in CM and EM were contracting CD4+ clones, with contracting CD8+ clones located in EMRA.

In TCRdb, the 5' RACE reads were re-called with MiXCR into one record per CDR3 protein. This sample carries 250,000 to 350,000 distinct CDR3 sequences, roughly 15% of them seen once, and the ten largest clones take about a fifth. The sequence derives from a man aged 18 to 29 who had mild COVID-19 (a few samples of this study predate the infection). Cell type and time point are not known. Sequencing was carried out using PBMCs or a T cell subset sorted from them (not recorded which).

This CDR3 is CASSLGAGGATEAFF. The CDR3 coding sequence is TGCGCCAGCAGCTTGGGGGCTGGAGGGGCCACTGAAGCTTTCTTT. V is TRBV5-1 and J is TRBJ1-1; TRBD1 might be the D (5 bases). The germline V and J ends were trimmed by 0 bases and 4 bases, with 13 bases remaining between them. The CDR3 spans 15 residues. CDR1 and CDR2 from the germline V gene are SGHRS and YFSETQ.